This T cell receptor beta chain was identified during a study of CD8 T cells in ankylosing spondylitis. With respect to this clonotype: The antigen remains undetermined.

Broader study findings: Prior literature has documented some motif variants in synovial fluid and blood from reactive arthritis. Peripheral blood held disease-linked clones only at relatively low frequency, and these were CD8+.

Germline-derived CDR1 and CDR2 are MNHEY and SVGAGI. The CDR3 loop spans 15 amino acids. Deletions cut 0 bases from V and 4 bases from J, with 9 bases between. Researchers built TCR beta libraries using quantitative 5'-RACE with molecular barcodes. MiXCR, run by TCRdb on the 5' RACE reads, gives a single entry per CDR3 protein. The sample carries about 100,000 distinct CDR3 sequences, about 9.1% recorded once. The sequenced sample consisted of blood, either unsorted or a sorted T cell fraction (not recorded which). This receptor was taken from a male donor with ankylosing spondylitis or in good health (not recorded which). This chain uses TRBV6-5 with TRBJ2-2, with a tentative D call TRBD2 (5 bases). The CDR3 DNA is TGTGCCAGCAGTTACTCGTTGGGAGTCACCGGGGAGCTGTTTTTT. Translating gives CASSYSLGVTGELFF.